The clone carrying this T cell receptor (beta chain) was counted ten times or more. This sample stems from a study of T cells after yellow fever vaccination. The CDR3 has 15 residues. Germline V gene lookup returns CDR1 SGHTA and CDR2 FQGNSA. After removal of 1 base from V and 13 bases from J, the junction contained 6 bases not matched to a gene. Synthesis of TCR cDNA relied on 5'RACE template switching, which attached a universal primer site and UMIs. TCRdb processed the 5' RACE reads anew with MiXCR; each CDR3 protein has one entry. Of approximately 110,000 distinct CDR3 sequences in the sample, 7.4% were seen once.

The sequences come from CD4+ T cells sorted from PBMCs, collected 10 to 11 days after the first yellow fever vaccination. The receptor was derived from a man younger than 35 who received the YFV17D yellow fever vaccine. This rearrangement joins TRBV7-2 to TRBJ1-6, with TRBD1 matching 11 bases. The CDR3 region has the DNA TGTGCCAGCAGCTTAGTGGGGACAGGGGGAATCCCCCTCCACTTT. Translated, it gives CASSLVGTGGIPLHF.